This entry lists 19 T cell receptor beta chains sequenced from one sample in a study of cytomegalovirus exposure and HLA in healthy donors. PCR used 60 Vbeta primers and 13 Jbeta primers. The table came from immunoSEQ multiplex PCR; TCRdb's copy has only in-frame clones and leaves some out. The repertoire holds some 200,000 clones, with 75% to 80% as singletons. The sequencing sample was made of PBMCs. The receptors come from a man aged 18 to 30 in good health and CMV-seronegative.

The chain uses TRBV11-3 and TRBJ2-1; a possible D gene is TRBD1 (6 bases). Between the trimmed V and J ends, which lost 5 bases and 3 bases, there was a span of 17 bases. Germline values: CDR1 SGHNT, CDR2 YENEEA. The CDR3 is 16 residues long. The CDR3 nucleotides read TGTGCCAGCAGCCTAACAATGGGACACAGCTACAATGAGCAGTTCTTC. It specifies CASSLTMGHSYNEQFF.

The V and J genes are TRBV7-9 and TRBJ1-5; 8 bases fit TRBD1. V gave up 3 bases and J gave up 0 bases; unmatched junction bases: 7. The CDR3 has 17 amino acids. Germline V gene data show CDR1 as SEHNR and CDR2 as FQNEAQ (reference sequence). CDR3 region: CASSFGTGRFSNQPQHF. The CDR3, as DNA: TGTGCCAGCAGCTTCGGGACAGGAAGGTTTAGCAATCAGCCCCAGCATTTT.

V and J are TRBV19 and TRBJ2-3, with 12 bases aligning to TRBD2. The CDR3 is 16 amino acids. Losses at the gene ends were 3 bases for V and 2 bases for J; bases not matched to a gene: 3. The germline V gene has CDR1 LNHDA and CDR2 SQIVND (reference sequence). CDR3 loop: CASSMGLAGPTDTQYF. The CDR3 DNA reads TGTGCCAGTAGTATGGGACTAGCGGGTCCCACAGATACGCAGTATTTT.

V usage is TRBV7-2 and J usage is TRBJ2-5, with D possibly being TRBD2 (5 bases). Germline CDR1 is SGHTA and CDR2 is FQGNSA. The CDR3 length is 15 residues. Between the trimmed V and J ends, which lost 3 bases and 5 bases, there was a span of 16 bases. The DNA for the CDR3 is TGTGCCAGCAGCTTGGGTTCCTTTGGCGGGGAGACCCAGTACTTC. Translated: CASSLGSFGGETQYF.

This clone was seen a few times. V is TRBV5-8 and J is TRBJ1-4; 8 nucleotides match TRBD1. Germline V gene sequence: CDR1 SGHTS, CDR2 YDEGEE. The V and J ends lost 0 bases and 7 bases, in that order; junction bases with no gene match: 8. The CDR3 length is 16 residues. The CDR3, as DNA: TGTGCCAGCAGCTTGGGGACAGGGACCCTAGGTGAAAAACTGTTTTTT. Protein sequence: CASSLGTGTLGEKLFF.

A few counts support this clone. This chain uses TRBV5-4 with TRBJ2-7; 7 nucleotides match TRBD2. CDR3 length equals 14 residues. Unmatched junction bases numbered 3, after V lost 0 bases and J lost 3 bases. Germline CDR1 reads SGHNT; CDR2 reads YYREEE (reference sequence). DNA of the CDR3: TGTGCCAGCAGCTTGGACCCGGGGGGCTACGAGCAGTACTTC. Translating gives CASSLDPGGYEQYF.

In DNA form, the CDR3 reads TGTGCCAGCAGTGGGGGGTCAGCGGGATCCTACGAGCAGTACTTC. Protein product: CASSGGSAGSYEQYF. The chain couples TRBV6-5 to TRBJ2-7; 7 nucleotides agree with TRBD2. Germline loops: CDR1 MNHEY, CDR2 SVGAGI. This CDR3 contains 15 residues. V shed 5 bases and J 1 base; nucleotides not matched to a gene: 8.

This chain's CDR3 is CASSLGQYNSPLHF. CDR3 DNA: TGTGCCAGCAGCCTGGGACAGTATAATTCACCCCTCCACTTT. J is TRBJ1-6 and V is TRBV27; 7 nucleotides align to TRBD1. The germline V gene has CDR1 MNHEY and CDR2 SMNVEV (reference sequence). V lost 6 bases and J lost 4; bases outside the gene matches: 3. The CDR3 runs to 14 residues.

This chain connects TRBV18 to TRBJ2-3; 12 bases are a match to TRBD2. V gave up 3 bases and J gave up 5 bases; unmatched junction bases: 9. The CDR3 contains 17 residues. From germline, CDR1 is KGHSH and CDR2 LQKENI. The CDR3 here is CASSPQRLAGEVDTQYF. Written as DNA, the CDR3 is TGTGCCAGCTCACCCCAAAGACTAGCGGGAGAAGTAGATACGCAGTATTTT.

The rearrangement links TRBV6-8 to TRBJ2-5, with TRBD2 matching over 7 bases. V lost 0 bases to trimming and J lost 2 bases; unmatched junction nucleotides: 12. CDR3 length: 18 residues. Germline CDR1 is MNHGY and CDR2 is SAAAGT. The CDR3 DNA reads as TGTGCCAGCAGTTACTCGATTCGACGGCTAGCGGTACAAGAGACCCAGTACTTC. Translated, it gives CASSYSIRRLAVQETQYF.

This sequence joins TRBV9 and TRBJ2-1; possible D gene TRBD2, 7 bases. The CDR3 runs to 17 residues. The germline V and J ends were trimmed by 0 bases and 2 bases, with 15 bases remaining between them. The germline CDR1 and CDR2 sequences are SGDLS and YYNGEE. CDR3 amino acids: CASSVDRGGAPYNEQFF. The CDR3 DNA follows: TGTGCCAGCAGCGTAGATCGAGGGGGGGCTCCCTACAATGAGCAGTTCTTC.

The CDR3 sequence: CSAEDGGKETQYF. CDR3 sequence (DNA): TGCAGCGCCGAGGACGGGGGGAAAGAGACCCAGTACTTC. This chain connects TRBV29-1 to TRBJ2-5, with TRBD2 matching 7 bases. V was pared by 7 bases and J by 3 bases, with 8 bases of the junction left unmatched. The CDR3 is 13 residues long. Per the germline V gene, CDR1 is SQVTM and CDR2 is ANQGSEA.

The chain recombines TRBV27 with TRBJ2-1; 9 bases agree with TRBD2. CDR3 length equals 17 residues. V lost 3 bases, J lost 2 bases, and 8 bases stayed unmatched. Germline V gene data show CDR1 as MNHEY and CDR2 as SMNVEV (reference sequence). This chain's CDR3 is CASSLTTGTSTYNEQFF. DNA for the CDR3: TGTGCCAGCAGTTTGACGACCGGGACTAGCACCTACAATGAGCAGTTCTTC.

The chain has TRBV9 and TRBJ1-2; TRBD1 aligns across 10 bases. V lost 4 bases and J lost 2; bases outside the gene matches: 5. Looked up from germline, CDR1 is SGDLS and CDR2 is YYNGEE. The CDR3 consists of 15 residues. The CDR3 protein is CASSPTGQGNYGYTF. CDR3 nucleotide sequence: TGTGCCAGCAGCCCTACGGGACAGGGGAACTATGGCTACACCTTC. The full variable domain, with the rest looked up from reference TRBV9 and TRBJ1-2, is DSGVTQTPKHLITATGQRVTLRCSPRSGDLSVYWYQQSLDQGLQFLIQYYNGEERAKGNILERFSAQQFPDLHSELNLSSLELGDSALYFCASSPTGQGNYGYTFGSGTRLTVV.

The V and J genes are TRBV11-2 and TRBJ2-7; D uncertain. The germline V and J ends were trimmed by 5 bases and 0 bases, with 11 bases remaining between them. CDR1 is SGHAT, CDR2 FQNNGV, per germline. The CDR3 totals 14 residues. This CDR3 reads CASSPDSYSYEQYF. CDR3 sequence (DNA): TGTGCCAGCAGCCCCGACTCCTACTCCTACGAGCAGTACTTC.

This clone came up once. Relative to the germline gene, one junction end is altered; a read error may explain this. Written as DNA, the CDR3 is TGTGCTAGCAGCCCCGTGGCAGGGGGCCAAGAGACCCAGTACTTC. Protein product: CASSPVAGGQETQYF. The V and J genes are TRBV7-7 and TRBJ2-5, with 7 bases aligning to TRBD1. From germline, CDR1 is SSHAT and CDR2 FNYEAQ (reference sequence). The CDR3 runs 15 residues.

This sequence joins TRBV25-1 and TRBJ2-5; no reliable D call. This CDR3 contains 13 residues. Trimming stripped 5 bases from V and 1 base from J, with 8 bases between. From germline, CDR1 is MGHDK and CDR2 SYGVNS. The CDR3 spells CASSRSGQETQYF. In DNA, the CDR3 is TGTGCCAGCAGTCGGTCAGGCCAAGAGACCCAGTACTTC.

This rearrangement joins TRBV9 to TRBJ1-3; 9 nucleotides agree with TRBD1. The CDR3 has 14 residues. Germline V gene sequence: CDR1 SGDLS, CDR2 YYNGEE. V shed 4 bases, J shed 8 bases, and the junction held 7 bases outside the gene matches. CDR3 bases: TGTGCCAGCAGCTACCGGGACAGGGTAGACACCATATATTTT. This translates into CASSYRDRVDTIYF.

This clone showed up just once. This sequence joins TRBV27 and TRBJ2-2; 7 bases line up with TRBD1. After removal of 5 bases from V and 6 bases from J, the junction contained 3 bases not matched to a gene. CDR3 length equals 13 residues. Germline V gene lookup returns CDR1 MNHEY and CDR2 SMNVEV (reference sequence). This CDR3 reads CASSTDRAGELFF. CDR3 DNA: TGTGCCAGCAGTACCGACAGGGCCGGGGAGCTGTTTTTT.